This T cell receptor beta chain appears in the sequencing data of a study of blood T cells in healthy people across ages. Study-wide findings and caveats: A roughly linear age-dependent decrease characterized TCR beta diversity per million T cells.

With a J-beta primer mix and a sample-barcoded 5' primer, a second PCR ran about 7 to 11 cycles. MiXCR was run by TCRdb on the 5' RACE reads, yielding one entry per CDR3 protein. This sample carries approximately 1.5 million distinct CDR3 sequences, roughly 43% of them seen once, and the ten largest clones take around 4%. This clonotype has just one count. Its antigen is currently unknown. The sequenced sample consisted of blood. The receptor's source is a woman between 18 and 29 years old in good health.

CDR3: CASSRDMGGYTF. CDR3 in DNA: TGTGCCAGCAGCCGAGATATGGGTGGCTACACCTTC. The chain recombines TRBV14 with TRBJ1-2; no firm D call. CDR3 size: 12 residues. The V gene lost 4 bases and the J gene lost 7 bases, with 10 bases spanning the gap. Germline V lookup: CDR1 SGHDN, CDR2 FVKESK.